This T cell receptor beta chain was obtained from a study of blood T cell repertoires in COVID-19. TCRdb keeps only in-frame clones here, not all; method: immunoSEQ multiplex PCR. The data show about 250,000 clones, 70% to 75% seen once. The ends lost 4 bases at V and 11 bases at J; junction bases unmatched: 12. Germline-derived CDR1 and CDR2 are MDHEN and SYDVKM. CDR3 length: 15 amino acids. The sequence came from a woman over 75 with acute or convalescent COVID-19. The material sequenced was peripheral blood. J is TRBJ1-4 and V is TRBV28; 8 bases align to TRBD1. CDR3 in DNA: TGTGCCAGCAGTTCCCGTCCCCTGACAGGGGCCAAACTGTTTTTT. Translating gives CASSSRPLTGAKLFF.